The subject of this entry is one TCR beta chain. Its antigen remains unidentified. cDNA libraries for TRB were generated by 5' RACE incorporating UMI labels. No DNA is given; TCRdb re-called the 5' RACE reads and lists each CDR3 protein once. The ten most abundant clones cover 9.5% to 13% of a sample with tens of thousands of distinct CDR3 sequences. CDR1 and CDR2 from the germline V gene are SGHVS and FNYEAQ. The CDR3 is made up of 15 amino acids. The sample comes from a study of CXCR3-negative and CXCR3-positive naive CD8 T cells. General study results and limits: Partially decreased CXCR3 expression was recorded after cryopreservation, and fresh PBMCs were used in most assays.

This TCR was sampled from a human donor in good health. Some clones in this sample may be carry-over from other donors' samples. The sample taken for sequencing was memory CD8+ T cells from blood. J is TRBJ2-1 and V is TRBV7-6; TCRdb selects TRBD2, and the lack of DNA leaves this call unchecked. The CDR3 reads CASSLNSGVYNEQFF.